Below, 15 T cell receptor beta chains from the same sample are listed, as sequenced in a study of blood T cells in healthy people across ages. A sample-barcoded 5' primer and a J-beta primer mix were used in a second PCR of about 7 to 12 cycles. Each CDR3 protein is one row after TCRdb ran MiXCR on the 5' RACE reads. The profile covers some 1.7 million distinct CDR3 sequences, with 28% appearing a single time and 7.7% taken by the ten largest. The source material was blood. Source of these receptors: a woman aged 25-40 years in good health.

This clonotype has more than one count but fewer than ten. The rearrangement uses TRBV20-1 and TRBJ1-4; D gene ambiguous. The germline CDR1 and CDR2 sequences are DFQATT and SNEGSKA (reference sequence). The CDR3 is made up of 11 amino acids. Trimming removed 6 bases from V and 8 bases from J, with 10 bases in between. The CDR3 spells CSALLGEKLFF. The CDR3 DNA sequence: TGCAGTGCCTTATTAGGAGAAAAACTGTTTTTT.

Concerning this clonotype: Since a much larger clone is just one base distant, this may be a read error. The CDR3 does not end in the conserved phenylalanine or tryptophan, so this is likely a read error. This chain uses TRBV5-1 with TRBJ1-2, with TRBD1 matching 8 bases. The germline CDR1 and CDR2 sequences are SGHRS and YFSETQ. The length of the CDR3 is 16 residues. The V and J ends lost 1 base and 8 bases, in that order; junction bases with no gene match: 13. The CDR3 region is CASSLSGGVEGIGYTS. The CDR3, as DNA: TGCGCCAGCAGCTTGTCAGGGGGCGTCGAGGGCATAGGCTACACCTCC.

The V and J genes are TRBV11-2 and TRBJ2-1; D ambiguous. Trimming took off 1 base at V and 6 bases at J, with 16 bases between the two ends. This CDR3 has 16 amino acids. Germline lookup yields CDR1 SGHAT and CDR2 FQNNGV. The CDR3: CASSLVSFGGGNEQFF. The CDR3 coding sequence is TGTGCCAGCAGCTTAGTAAGTTTTGGCGGCGGCAATGAGCAGTTCTTC.

The chain joins TRBV6-6 to TRBJ2-4; TRBD2 matches at 9 bases. TRBJ2-7 matches the DNA end more closely, so the J call is doubtful. CDR3 length equals 14 residues. Germline V gene lookup returns CDR1 MNHNY and CDR2 SVGAGI (reference sequence). The CDR3, as DNA: TGTGCCAGCAGTTGGGGTAGCGGGAGACCCGAGCAGTACTTC. This encodes CASSWGSGRPEQYF.

This clonotype showed up just a few times. V gene TRBV6-6 combines with J gene TRBJ2-7; 7 nucleotides line up with TRBD1. Germline lookup yields CDR1 MNHNY and CDR2 SVGAGI (reference sequence). V dropped 7 bases and J dropped 4; count of bases not matched to a gene: 10. The CDR3 extends over 14 amino acids. The CDR3 is CASTYRDSDYEQYF. The CDR3, as DNA: TGTGCCAGCACCTACCGGGACAGTGATTACGAGCAGTACTTC.

J is TRBJ1-1 and V is TRBV9; no clear D gene. The germline CDR1 and CDR2 sequences are SGDLS and YYNGEE. V lost 0 bases to trimming and J lost 4 bases, with 7 bases between them. There are 13 residues in the CDR3. The CDR3 loop is CASSVVTVTEAFF. CDR3 bases: TGTGCCAGCAGCGTAGTGACGGTCACTGAAGCTTTCTTT.

This clonotype was recorded many times. The rearrangement joins TRBV20-1 to TRBJ2-6; no clear D gene. Trimming stripped 0 bases from V and 1 base from J, with 7 bases between. The germline V gene encodes CDR1 DFQATT and CDR2 SNEGSKA (reference sequence). The CDR3 runs 15 residues. The CDR3 nucleotides read TGCAGTGCTAGAGACCCCCAGTCTGGGGCCAACGTCCTGACTTTC. Protein sequence: CSARDPQSGANVLTF.

V usage is TRBV4-3 and J usage is TRBJ2-1, with TRBD2 matching over 7 bases. The V gene end was trimmed by 0 bases and the J gene end by 4 bases; junction bases not matched to a gene: 6. Germline V gene data show CDR1 as LGHNA and CDR2 as YSLEER. The CDR3 extends over 16 amino acids. CDR3 region: CASSQDRLAVYNEQFF. CDR3 bases: TGCGCCAGCAGCCAAGATCGGCTAGCGGTGTACAATGAGCAGTTCTTC.

This chain uses TRBV7-2 with TRBJ2-7, with 9 bases that match TRBD1. The V gene end was trimmed by 6 bases and the J gene end by 2 bases; junction bases not matched to a gene: 8. The CDR3 is made up of 15 amino acids. Germline lookup yields CDR1 SGHTA and CDR2 FQGNSA. This CDR3 reads CASRFSGQGPYEQYF. The CDR3 coding sequence is TGTGCCAGCAGATTTTCGGGACAGGGTCCCTACGAGCAGTACTTC.

To note about this clonotype: The junction does not match germline at one end; this may be a read error. The chain combines TRBV6-1 with TRBJ2-3; no clear D. CDR1 is MNHNS and CDR2 is SASEGT in the germline V gene. The CDR3 has 16 residues. The CDR3 sequence: CANSEAHGSSTDTQYF. For the CDR3, the DNA is TGTGCCAACAGTGAAGCACACGGATCAAGCACAGATACGCAGTATTTT.

This clonotype was detected only a few times. The chain couples TRBV10-3 to TRBJ1-6; D is unresolved. The V gene's germline CDR1 is ENHRY and CDR2 SYGVKD. The CDR3 sequence is 14 residues long. The CDR3 DNA sequence: TGTGCTGTCTCGCCTAGCTCCTATAATTCACCCCTCCACTTT. Its translation is CAVSPSSYNSPLHF.

To note about this clonotype: One junction end does not reproduce the germline sequence, and a read error may be involved. The rearrangement links TRBV15 to TRBJ2-3; no clear D gene. This CDR3 is built from 14 residues. The germline V gene has CDR1 LNHNV and CDR2 YYDKDF (reference sequence). This CDR3 reads CATSRETSTDMQYF. DNA of the CDR3: TGTGCCACCAGCAGAGAGACAAGCACAGATATGCAGTATTTT.

J is TRBJ2-1 and V is TRBV9; 11 bases line up with TRBD1. Germline V gene sequence: CDR1 SGDLS, CDR2 YYNGEE. CDR3 length: 14 residues. With 5 bases clipped from V and 6 bases from J, the junction kept 4 bases outside the gene matches. For the CDR3, the DNA is TGTGCCAGCAGGGAGGGACAGGGGGGCAATGAGCAGTTCTTC. The encoded protein is CASREGQGGNEQFF.

This clonotype was found once. The chain couples TRBV18 to TRBJ2-1; D remains ambiguous. The CDR3 is 13 amino acids. Trimming pared 3 bases from V and 13 bases from J, leaving 16 bases between. Germline CDR1 is KGHSH and CDR2 is LQKENI. The CDR3 coding sequence is TGTGCCAGCTCACCGGGTGCAGAAGAGACCCAGTTCTTC. Protein: CASSPGAEETQFF.

About this clonotype: Given a much more abundant clone one base away, this may be a read error. J is TRBJ2-7 and V is TRBV20-1; D is uncertain. The CDR3 length is 12 residues. V was shortened by 8 bases and J by 7 bases, with 18 bases between the two germline ends. CDR1 is DFQATT, CDR2 SNEGSKA, per germline (reference sequence). The CDR3 region has the DNA TGCAGTCTTTTGGAAGGTTACAATGAGCAGTACTTC. Its translation: CSLLEGYNEQYF.